The source of this T cell receptor beta chain is a study of graft-versus-host responses after intestinal transplantation. Overall study context: Recipients had multivisceral, liver-intestinal, or isolated intestinal transplants. Uniformly, recipients were administered anti-thymocyte globulin induction with subsequent tacrolimus and steroids for 2 to 3 years.

The table came from immunoSEQ multiplex PCR; TCRdb's copy has only in-frame clones and leaves some out. The table has about 88,000 clones, around 93% seen once. General study results and limits: Patients with graft-donor T cell macrochimerism had high graft-versus-host to host-versus-graft clonal ratios in allografts.

On this clone itself: Its antigen is not known.

The CDR3 consists of 15 residues. Trimming removed 3 bases at V and 4 bases at J, with 15 bases between. The germline V gene encodes CDR1 SGHTA and CDR2 FQGNSA. The chain couples TRBV7-2 to TRBJ1-2; a weak D match, TRBD1 (5 bases). The receptor was derived from a human donor who was the organ donor for an intestinal transplant. The sequenced sample was unstimulated CD4+ T cells sorted from spleen or lymph node cells, obtained before transplant. The CDR3 spells CASSLEKGVSYGYTF. The CDR3 DNA reads as TGTGCCAGCAGCTTGGAAAAAGGGGTATCCTATGGCTACACCTTC.